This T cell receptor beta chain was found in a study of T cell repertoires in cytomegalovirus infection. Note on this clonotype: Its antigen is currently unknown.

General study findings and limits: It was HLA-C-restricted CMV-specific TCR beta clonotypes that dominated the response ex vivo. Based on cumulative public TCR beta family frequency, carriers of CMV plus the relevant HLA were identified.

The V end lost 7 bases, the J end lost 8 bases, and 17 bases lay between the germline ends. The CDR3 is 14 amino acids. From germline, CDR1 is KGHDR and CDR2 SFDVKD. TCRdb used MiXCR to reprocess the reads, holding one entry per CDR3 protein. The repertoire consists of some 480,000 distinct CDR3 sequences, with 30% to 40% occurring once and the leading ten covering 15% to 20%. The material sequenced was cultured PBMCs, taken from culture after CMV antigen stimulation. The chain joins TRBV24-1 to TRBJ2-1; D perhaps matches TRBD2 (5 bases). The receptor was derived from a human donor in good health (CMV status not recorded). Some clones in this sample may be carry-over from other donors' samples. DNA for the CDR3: TGTGCCACCAGGGACTCCTTTGATAGCGATGAGCAGTTCTTC. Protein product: CATRDSFDSDEQFF.